This TCR beta chain was found in a study of early T cells in non-severe SARS-CoV-2 infection. TCRdb re-called the 5' RACE reads with MiXCR, one entry per CDR3 protein. Of around 64,000 distinct CDR3 sequences in the sample, approximately 12% were seen once. From germline, CDR1 is MNHNS and CDR2 SASEGT. This CDR3 is built from 17 residues. The V end was cut by 3 bases, the J end by 7 bases, with 24 bases between. In this sample, this clonotype turned up many times. The sequence derives from an adult who was a healthcare worker with PCR-confirmed SARS-CoV-2 infection or an uninfected control (not recorded which). The sample here was whole blood, taken at baseline. The V call is TRBV6-1, the J call TRBJ2-5; tentatively, D is TRBD2 (6 bases). The CDR3 region is CASSDLAGPDPAGTQYF. CDR3 sequence (DNA): TGTGCCAGCAGTGATCTTGCAGGACCGGACCCAGCGGGGACCCAGTACTTC.